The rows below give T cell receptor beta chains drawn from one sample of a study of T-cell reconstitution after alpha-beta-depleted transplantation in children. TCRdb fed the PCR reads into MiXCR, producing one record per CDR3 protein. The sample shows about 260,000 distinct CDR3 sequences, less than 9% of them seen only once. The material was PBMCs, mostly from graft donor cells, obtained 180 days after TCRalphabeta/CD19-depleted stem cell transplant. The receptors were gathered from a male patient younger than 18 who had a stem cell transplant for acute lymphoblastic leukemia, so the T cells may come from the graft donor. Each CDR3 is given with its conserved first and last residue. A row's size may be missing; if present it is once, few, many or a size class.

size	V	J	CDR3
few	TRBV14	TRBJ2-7	CASSQEGPGEQYF
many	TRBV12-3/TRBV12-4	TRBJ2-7	CASSLGGPTYEQYF
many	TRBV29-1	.	CSVRRGSGYEQFF
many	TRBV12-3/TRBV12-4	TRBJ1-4	CASSFREGEKLFF
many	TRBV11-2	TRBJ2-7	CASRRTASYEQYF
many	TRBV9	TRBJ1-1	CASSVQMNTEAFF
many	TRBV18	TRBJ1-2	CASSSLDSPNYGYTF
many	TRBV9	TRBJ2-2	CAGQGNTGELFF
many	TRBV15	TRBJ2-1	CATSKAGPYNEQFF
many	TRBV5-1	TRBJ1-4	CASSLSPLGAANEKLFF
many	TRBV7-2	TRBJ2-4	CASSPPPTRGNIQYF
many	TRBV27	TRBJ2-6	CASSLRDSGANVLTF
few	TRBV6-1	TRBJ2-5	CASTTPTSDNQETQYF
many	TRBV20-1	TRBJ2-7	CSAISGAPYEQYF
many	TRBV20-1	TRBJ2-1	CSARRPWTSYEQFF
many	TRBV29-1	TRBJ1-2	CSVERQRGGYTF
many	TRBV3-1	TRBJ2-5	CASSPGLAGERGTQYF
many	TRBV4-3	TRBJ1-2	CASSQEVLRFYGYTF
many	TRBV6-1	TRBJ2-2	CASRRPSTGELFF
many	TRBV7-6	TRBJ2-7	CASSAGTRVYKGGEQYF
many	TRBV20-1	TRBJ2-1	CSVTVGGIDEQFF
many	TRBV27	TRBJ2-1	CASSTLAGGQDEQFF
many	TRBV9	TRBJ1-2	CASSVAREGGYSDGYTF
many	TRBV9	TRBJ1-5	CASSPRERGNQPQHF
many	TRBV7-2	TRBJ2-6	CASSLAVQGALGANVLTF
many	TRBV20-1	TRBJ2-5	CSARGLAGGTGETQYF
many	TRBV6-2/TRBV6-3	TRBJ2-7	CASRPGQGIFGLAGGPREQYF
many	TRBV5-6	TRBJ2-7	CASRSDLPAYEQYF
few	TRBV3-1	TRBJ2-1	CASSQDLGGSLQFF
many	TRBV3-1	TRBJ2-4	CASSQGGLAKNIQYF
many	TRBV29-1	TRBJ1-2	CSVGQLDYTF
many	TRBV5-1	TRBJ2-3	CASSLFTSGGAGTDTQYF
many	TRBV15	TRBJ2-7	CATSSDRGPYEQYF
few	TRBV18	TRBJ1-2	CASSGPASGYTF
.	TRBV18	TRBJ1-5	CASSPGTGRQPQPF
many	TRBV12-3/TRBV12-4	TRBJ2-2	CASRRSNTGELFF
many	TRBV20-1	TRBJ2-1	CSARRKAGQFF
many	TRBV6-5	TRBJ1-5	CASSTRGGQEPQHF
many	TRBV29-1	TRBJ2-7	CSVWGGSRNYEQYF
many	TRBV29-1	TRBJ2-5	CSVAFLGAQETQYF
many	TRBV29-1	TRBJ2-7	CSVDPEPGGYCEQYF
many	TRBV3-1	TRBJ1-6	CASSLEGAGNNSPLHF
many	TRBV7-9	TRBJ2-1	CASSLAPGGRTDEQFF
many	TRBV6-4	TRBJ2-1	CASSLTGADYNEQFF
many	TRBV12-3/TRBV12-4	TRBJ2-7	CASSPSGFEQYF
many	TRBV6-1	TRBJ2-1	CASSPWTAANEQFF
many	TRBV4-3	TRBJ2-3	CASSQVRQGIGSDTQYF
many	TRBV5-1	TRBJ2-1	CASSLYSGRNHNEQFF
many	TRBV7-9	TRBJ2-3	CASSLSGQFTDTQYF
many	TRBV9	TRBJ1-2	CASSPRTGWERGYTF
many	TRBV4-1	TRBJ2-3	CASSQRAGGTDTQYF
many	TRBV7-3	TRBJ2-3	CASSLLVGGTDTQYF
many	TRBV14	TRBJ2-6	CASSLGFKWRANVLTF